Sequencing of this T cell receptor (beta chain) was carried out in a study of shared clonotypes between healthy human individuals. V lost 3 bases and J 0 bases, leaving 15 bases between the germline ends. CDR3 length equals 18 residues. From germline, CDR1 is MNHEY and CDR2 SMNVEV (reference sequence). Sequencing was performed with immunoSEQ multiplex PCR; in TCRdb, only in-frame clones are kept and a portion is missing. The profile shows around 300,000 clones, around 87% of them singletons. Sequenced sample: memory CD8+ T cells sorted from blood. Sample subset: CD45RO+ cells pooled with CCR7-negative TemRA cells. The chain joins TRBV27 to TRBJ2-6, with D possibly being TRBD1 (6 bases). The TCR sequence derives from a man between 18 and 35 years old in good health. CDR3 loop: CASSFKAGAHSGANVLTF. CDR3 coding DNA: TGTGCCAGCAGTTTCAAGGCAGGGGCTCACTCTGGGGCCAACGTCCTGACTTTC.